This TCR beta chain was captured by sequencing in a study of T cell repertoires in cytomegalovirus infection. TCRdb re-analysed the reads in MiXCR, keeping a single row per CDR3 protein. This table holds 200,000 to 250,000 distinct CDR3 sequences, 9% to 15% found once. In its sample, this clonotype was seen a few times. Its antigen is not known. Broader study findings: HLA-C-restricted CMV-specific TCR beta clonotypes were dominant in the ex vivo response.

The sequencing input was PBMCs. The receptor was derived from a human donor in good health (CMV status not recorded). Some clones in this sample may be carry-over from other donors' samples.

The chain's CDR3 is CSARVRPDTIYF. CDR3 DNA sequence: TGCAGTGCTAGAGTTCGACCAGACACCATATATTTT. The chain combines TRBV20-1 with TRBJ1-3; D is uncertain. V was shortened by 1 base and J by 8 bases, with 9 bases between the two germline ends. The CDR3 has 12 amino acids. The V gene's germline CDR1 is DFQATT and CDR2 SNEGSKA (reference sequence).